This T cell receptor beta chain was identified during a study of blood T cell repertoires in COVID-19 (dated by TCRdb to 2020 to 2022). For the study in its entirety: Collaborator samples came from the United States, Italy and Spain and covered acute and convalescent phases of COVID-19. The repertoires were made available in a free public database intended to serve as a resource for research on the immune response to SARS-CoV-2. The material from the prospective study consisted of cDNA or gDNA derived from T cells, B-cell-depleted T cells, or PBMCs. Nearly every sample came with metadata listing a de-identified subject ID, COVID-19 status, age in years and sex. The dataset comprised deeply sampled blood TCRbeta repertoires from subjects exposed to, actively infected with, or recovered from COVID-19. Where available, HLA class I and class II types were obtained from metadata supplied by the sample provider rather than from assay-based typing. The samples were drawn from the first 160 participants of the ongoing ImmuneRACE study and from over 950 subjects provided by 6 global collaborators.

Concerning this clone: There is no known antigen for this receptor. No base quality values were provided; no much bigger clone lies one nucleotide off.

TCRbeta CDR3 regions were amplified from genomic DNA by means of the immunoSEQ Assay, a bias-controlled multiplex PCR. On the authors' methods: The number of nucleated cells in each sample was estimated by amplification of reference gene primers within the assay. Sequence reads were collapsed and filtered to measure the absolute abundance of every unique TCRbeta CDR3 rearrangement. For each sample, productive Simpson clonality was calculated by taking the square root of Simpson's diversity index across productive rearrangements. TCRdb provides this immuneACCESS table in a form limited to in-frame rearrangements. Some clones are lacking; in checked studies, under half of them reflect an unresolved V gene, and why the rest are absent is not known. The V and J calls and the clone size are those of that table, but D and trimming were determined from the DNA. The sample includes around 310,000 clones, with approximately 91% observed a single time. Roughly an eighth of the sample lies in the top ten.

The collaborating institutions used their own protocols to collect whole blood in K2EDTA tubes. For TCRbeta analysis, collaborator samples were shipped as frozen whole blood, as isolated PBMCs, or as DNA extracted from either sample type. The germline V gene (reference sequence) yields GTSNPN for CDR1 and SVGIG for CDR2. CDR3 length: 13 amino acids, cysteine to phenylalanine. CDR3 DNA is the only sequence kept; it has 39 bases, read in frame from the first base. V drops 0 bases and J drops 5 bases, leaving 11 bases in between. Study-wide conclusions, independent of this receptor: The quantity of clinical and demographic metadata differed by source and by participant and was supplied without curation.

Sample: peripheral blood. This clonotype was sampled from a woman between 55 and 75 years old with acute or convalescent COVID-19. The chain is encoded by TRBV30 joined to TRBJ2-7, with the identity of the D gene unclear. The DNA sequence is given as TGTGCCTGGAGTGTACCCCCGAGGAACGAGCAGTACTTC. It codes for CAWSVPPRNEQYF.